These 27 T cell receptor beta chains came from one sample sequenced in a study of blood T cells in healthy people across ages. A second PCR, run for roughly 7 to 11 cycles, used a sample-barcoded 5' primer plus a J-beta primer mix. A single record per CDR3 protein comes from TCRdb applying MiXCR to the 5' RACE reads. The repertoire consists of around 1,700,000 distinct CDR3 sequences, with under 30% occurring once and the leading ten covering roughly 8%. Sequencing was done on a sample of blood. Receptors originate from a woman in her twenties or thirties in good health.

The rearrangement joins TRBV4-1 to TRBJ1-2; D perhaps matches TRBD1 (5 bases). CDR3 length: 15 amino acids. Between the trimmed V and J ends, which lost 2 bases and 6 bases, there was a span of 16 bases. Germline V gene sequence: CDR1 MGHRA, CDR2 YSYEKL. The CDR3 loop is CASSQPGPKRDGYTF. Written as DNA, the CDR3 is TGCGCCAGCAGCCAACCGGGACCGAAACGGGATGGCTACACCTTC.

This clonotype was observed a few times. The chain recombines TRBV9 with TRBJ2-5; D could derive from TRBD1 or TRBD2 (7 bases each). Germline CDR1 and CDR2: SGDLS and YYNGEE. V lost 4 bases and J 1 base, leaving 23 bases between the germline ends. This CDR3 has 18 residues. CDR3 region: CASSPRGGGRGIQETQYF. The CDR3 DNA follows: TGTGCCAGCAGCCCGCGCGGCGGGGGCAGGGGGATCCAAGAGACCCAGTACTTC.

The sample holds a few counts of this clonotype. The J gene is TRBJ2-7, the V gene TRBV7-9; either TRBD1 or TRBD2 may fit D (5 bases each). Germline loops: CDR1 SEHNR, CDR2 FQNEAQ (reference sequence). Trimming took 1 base from V and 5 from J, leaving 15 bases between them. CDR3 size: 15 residues. The CDR3 sequence is CASSLVGTTGHEQYF. The CDR3 nucleotides are TGTGCCAGCAGCTTAGTTGGGACCACAGGACACGAGCAGTACTTC.

This clonotype occurred a few times. The V call is TRBV7-2, the J call TRBJ2-1, with TRBD2 identical over 8 bases. Germline V gene data show CDR1 as SGHTA and CDR2 as FQGNSA. V was clipped by 1 base and J by 6 bases; unmatched bases: 8. The length of the CDR3 is 16 residues. CDR3 coding DNA: TGTGCCAGCAGCTTAGTCCCGGGACTAGTCGGCAATGAGCAGTTCTTC. It specifies CASSLVPGLVGNEQFF.

V usage is TRBV28 and J usage is TRBJ2-3; 9 positions agree with TRBD1. The CDR3 totals 19 residues. V lost 9 bases to trimming and J lost 2 bases; unmatched junction nucleotides: 21. The germline V gene has CDR1 MDHEN and CDR2 SYDVKM. The CDR3 sequence is CASFGLGQGSMGTTDTQYF. The CDR3 bases are TGTGCCAGTTTTGGCCTGGGACAGGGTTCAATGGGGACCACAGATACGCAGTATTTT.

This clonotype was detected a few times. The chain links TRBV29-1 to TRBJ1-1, with D maybe TRBD1 (6 bases). CDR1 and CDR2 from the germline V gene are SQVTM and ANQGSEA. Trimming cost V 6 bases and J 0 bases, with 11 bases left between them. CDR3 length: 13 amino acids. The CDR3 region is CSVARDMNTEAFF. The CDR3 region has the DNA TGCAGCGTGGCCAGGGACATGAACACTGAAGCTTTCTTT.

CDR3 in DNA: TGTGCCACCAGTCCCTCGACAGGGGCAAACATTCAGTACTTC. Translated: CATSPSTGANIQYF. J is TRBJ2-4 and V is TRBV24-1; 8 bases are shared with TRBD1. V lost 6 bases to trimming and J lost 6 bases; unmatched junction nucleotides: 6. Germline V gene data show CDR1 as KGHDR and CDR2 as SFDVKD. This CDR3 contains 14 residues.

This chain connects TRBV20-1 to TRBJ2-1, with TRBD1 matching 7 bases. The CDR3 sequence is 13 residues long. The germline V gene encodes CDR1 DFQATT and CDR2 SNEGSKA (reference sequence). This CDR3 is CRAAGGSYNEQFF. Here the CDR3 DNA reads TGCAGAGCGGCAGGGGGCTCCTACAATGAGCAGTTCTTC.

This clonotype was counted ten times or more. The chain recombines TRBV4-1 with TRBJ2-3; maybe TRBD1 (5 bases). The V end was cut by 0 bases, the J end by 6 bases, with 13 bases between. Germline lookup yields CDR1 MGHRA and CDR2 YSYEKL. This CDR3 is 15 amino acids long. CDR3 DNA: TGCGCCAGCAGCCAAGAGGGAAGGGGTTCGGATACGCAGTATTTT. This translates into CASSQEGRGSDTQYF.

This chain joins TRBV2 and TRBJ2-1, with TRBD2 matching over 7 bases. The junction had 7 bases not matched to a gene; V was cut back by 3 bases and J by 11 bases. In germline, CDR1 is SNHLY, CDR2 FYNNEI. CDR3 length equals 13 residues. This chain's CDR3 is CASSDPALAKQFF. The CDR3 DNA reads TGTGCCAGCAGTGACCCCGCACTAGCGAAGCAGTTCTTC.

The chain uses TRBV18 and TRBJ1-2; 8 bases agree with TRBD1. J lost 4 bases, V lost 1 base, and 8 bases had no gene match. CDR1 and CDR2 from the germline V gene are KGHSH and LQKENI. The CDR3 runs 16 residues. In nucleotides, the CDR3 is TGTGCCAGCTCACCACAGGCAGGGGGCGAAGGCTATGGCTACACCTTC. The encoded protein is CASSPQAGGEGYGYTF.

This clonotype has just a few counts. The genes are TRBV7-2 and TRBJ1-1; D is ambiguous. Germline V gene sequence: CDR1 SGHTA, CDR2 FQGNSA. The CDR3 runs to 13 residues. V was shortened by 0 bases and J by 5 bases, with 7 bases between the two germline ends. The CDR3 sequence is CASSLAPRTEAFF. Written as DNA, the CDR3 is TGTGCCAGCAGCTTAGCCCCCAGAACTGAAGCTTTCTTT.

The rearrangement links TRBV7-9 to TRBJ1-4; no definite D call. V dropped 4 bases and J dropped 7 bases, with 13 bases sitting between them. CDR1 is SEHNR, CDR2 FQNEAQ, per germline (reference sequence). This CDR3 is built from 14 residues. CDR3 sequence (DNA): TGTGCCAGCAGCTCACCCCCTCAGTCTGAAAAACTGTTTTTT. It is translated as CASSSPPQSEKLFF.

With respect to this clonotype: Possible read error: a much larger clone is one base away. The CDR3: CASSGRAGGLYNEQFF. The CDR3 bases are TGTGCCAGCAGTGGCCGAGCGGGAGGGCTCTACAATGAGCAGTTCTTC. V is TRBV27 and J is TRBJ2-1; 10 bases align to TRBD2. J lost 3 bases, V lost 5 bases, and 7 bases had no gene match. The CDR3 sequence is 16 residues long. Germline V gives CDR1 MNHEY, CDR2 SMNVEV (reference sequence).

This clonotype was counted a few times. The rearrangement links TRBV29-1 to TRBJ1-2, with 8 bases lining up with TRBD1. Per the germline V gene, CDR1 is SQVTM and CDR2 is ANQGSEA. This CDR3 comprises 15 residues. Trimming removed 0 bases from V and 6 bases from J; junction bases left unmatched: 9. Here the CDR3 reads CSVEDRGTGSHGYTF. The CDR3 nucleotides read TGCAGCGTTGAAGATCGCGGGACAGGATCTCATGGCTACACCTTC.

This rearrangement joins TRBV9 to TRBJ2-3, with 11 bases identical to TRBD2. The CDR3 contains 15 residues. Germline assignment: CDR1 SGDLS and CDR2 YYNGEE. J was trimmed by 5 bases and V by 3 bases; bases with no gene match: 5. This CDR3 is CASSATSGEEDTQYF. The DNA of the CDR3 is TGTGCCAGCAGCGCGACTAGCGGGGAGGAAGATACGCAGTATTTT.

This clonotype has a handful of counts. The genes are TRBV24-1 and TRBJ2-1; possible D gene TRBD1, 5 bases. The CDR3 contains 15 residues. The germline gives CDR1 KGHDR, CDR2 SFDVKD. The V gene lost 4 bases and the J gene lost 7 bases, with 16 bases spanning the gap. DNA of the CDR3: TGTGCCACCAGTGACTTAGGGGCGCCCGATAATGAGCAGTTCTTC. Amino acid sequence: CATSDLGAPDNEQFF.

This clonotype was observed many times. The rearrangement joins TRBV4-1 to TRBJ2-3, with D maybe TRBD1 (5 bases). This CDR3 is built from 13 residues. V lost 4 bases and J 8 bases, leaving 13 bases between the germline ends. Germline V gene data show CDR1 as MGHRA and CDR2 as YSYEKL. The CDR3 DNA follows: TGCGCCAGCAGCCCCCAAGGGGCGGTTACGCAGTATTTT. Its protein product is CASSPQGAVTQYF.

There are many counts of this clonotype. The chain couples TRBV7-9 to TRBJ2-1, with TRBD2 matching 7 bases. Germline V lookup: CDR1 SEHNR, CDR2 FQNEAQ (reference sequence). J lost 2 bases, V lost 3 bases, and 4 bases had no gene match. This CDR3 spans 15 amino acids. The DNA of the CDR3 is TGTGCCAGCAGCTTGGGACGGGGGGCCTACAATGAGCAGTTCTTC. This sequence encodes CASSLGRGAYNEQFF.

The genes are TRBV7-3 and TRBJ2-3, with 7 bases identical to TRBD2. The CDR3 covers 13 residues. The V and J ends lost 1 base and 5 bases, in that order; junction bases with no gene match: 0. The germline V gene has CDR1 SGHTA and CDR2 FQGTGA. The CDR3 DNA is TGTGCCAGCAGCTTAATAGCGGGAGATACGCAGTATTTT. As protein: CASSLIAGDTQYF. The complete variable domain, with remaining parts taken from reference TRBV7-3 and TRBJ2-3, reads GAGVSQTPSNKVTEKGKYVELRCDPISGHTALYWYRQSLGQGPEFLIYFQGTGAADDSGLPNDRFFAVRPEGSVSTLKIQRTERGDSAVYLCASSLIAGDTQYFGPGTRLTVL.

The chain carries TRBV29-1 and TRBJ1-1, with 7 nucleotides matching TRBD1. This CDR3 region has 12 residues. V shed 6 bases, J shed 8 bases, and the junction held 9 bases outside the gene matches. Germline CDR1 reads SQVTM; CDR2 reads ANQGSEA. The CDR3 region has the DNA TGCAGCGTACCAGGACAGGCTTACGAAGCTTTCTTT. Its protein product is CSVPGQAYEAFF.

This clonotype has just a few counts. The V call is TRBV5-1, the J call TRBJ2-1; TRBD2 matches 12 bases. The CDR3 is 15 amino acids. After removal of 3 bases from V and 8 bases from J, the junction contained 6 bases not matched to a gene. CDR1 and CDR2 from the germline V gene are SGHRS and YFSETQ. CDR3 residues: CASSYSSGGAYEQFF. Here the CDR3 DNA reads TGCGCCAGCAGCTACTCTAGCGGGGGGGCCTATGAGCAGTTCTTC.

There are a few counts of this clonotype. The chain's CDR3 is CASRVNGGSTTYGYTF. The DNA of the CDR3 is TGTGCCAGCCGCGTGAATGGGGGGTCTACGACCTATGGCTACACCTTC. V is TRBV6-5 and J is TRBJ1-2; TRBD1 might be the D (5 bases). This CDR3 is built from 16 residues. The V end was cut by 8 bases, the J end by 4 bases, with 23 bases between. Germline V gene sequence: CDR1 MNHEY, CDR2 SVGAGI.

The V gene is TRBV30, the J gene TRBJ2-1; 8 nucleotides line up with TRBD2. The germline V gene has CDR1 GTSNPN and CDR2 SVGIG (reference sequence). V shed 5 bases, J shed 5 bases, and the junction held 5 bases outside the gene matches. This CDR3 has 13 amino acids. The CDR3 DNA sequence: TGTGCCTGGGTAGGGACTAGTAACAATGAGCAGTTCTTC. Amino acids: CAWVGTSNNEQFF.

V usage is TRBV4-2 and J usage is TRBJ2-1, with TRBD2 as a possible D gene (7 bases). V was cut by 1 base and J by 10 bases, with 20 bases left in between. The CDR3 has 16 residues. Germline V gene lookup returns CDR1 LGHNA and CDR2 YNFKEQ. Written as DNA, the CDR3 is TGTGCCAGCAGCCAAGTGAGTCGGGGGGCCGGAAACGAGCAGTTCTTC. Its protein product is CASSQVSRGAGNEQFF.

The gene calls are TRBV11-2 and TRBJ2-5, with D unclear. The V and J ends lost 4 bases and 4 bases respectively, with 13 bases between them. Germline lookup yields CDR1 SGHAT and CDR2 FQNNGV. The CDR3 is 14 amino acids. The CDR3 DNA follows: TGTGCCAGCAGCTATTCTAGAAACAGAGAGACCCAGTACTTC. Its protein is CASSYSRNRETQYF.

With regard to this clonotype: Sequence at one end of the junction differs from germline and may be a read error. This chain connects TRBV6-4 to TRBJ1-5; D unclear. Germline loops: CDR1 MRHNA, CDR2 SNTAGT. The CDR3 loop spans 16 amino acids. The CDR3 nucleotides are TGTGCCAGCAGTGACAATGAATCTGTAAGGGATCAGCCCCGGCATTTT. It translates to CASSDNESVRDQPRHF.